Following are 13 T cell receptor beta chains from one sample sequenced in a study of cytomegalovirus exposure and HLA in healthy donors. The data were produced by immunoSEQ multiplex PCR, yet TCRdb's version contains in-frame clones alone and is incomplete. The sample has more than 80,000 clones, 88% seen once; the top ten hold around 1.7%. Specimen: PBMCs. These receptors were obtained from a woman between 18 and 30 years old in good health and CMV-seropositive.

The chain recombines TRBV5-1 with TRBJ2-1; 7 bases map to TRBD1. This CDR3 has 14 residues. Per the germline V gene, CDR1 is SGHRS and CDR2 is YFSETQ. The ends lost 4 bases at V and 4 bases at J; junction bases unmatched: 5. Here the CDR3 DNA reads TGCGCCAGCAGCATCGGGACAGAATACAATGAGCAGTTCTTC. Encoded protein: CASSIGTEYNEQFF.

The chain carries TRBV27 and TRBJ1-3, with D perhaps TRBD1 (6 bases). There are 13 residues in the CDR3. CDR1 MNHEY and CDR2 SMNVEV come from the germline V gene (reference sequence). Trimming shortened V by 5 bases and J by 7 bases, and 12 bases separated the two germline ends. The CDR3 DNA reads TGTGCCAGCAGTCAACAGGGATCTAACACCATATATTTT. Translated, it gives CASSQQGSNTIYF.

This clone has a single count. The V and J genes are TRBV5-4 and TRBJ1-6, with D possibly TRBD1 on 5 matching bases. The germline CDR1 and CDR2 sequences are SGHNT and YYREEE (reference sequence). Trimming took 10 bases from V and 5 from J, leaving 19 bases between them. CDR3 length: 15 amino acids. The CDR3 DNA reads TGTGCCTCATCCCGGGGGGGGTGGAATAATTCACCCCTCCACTTT. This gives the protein CASSRGGWNNSPLHF.

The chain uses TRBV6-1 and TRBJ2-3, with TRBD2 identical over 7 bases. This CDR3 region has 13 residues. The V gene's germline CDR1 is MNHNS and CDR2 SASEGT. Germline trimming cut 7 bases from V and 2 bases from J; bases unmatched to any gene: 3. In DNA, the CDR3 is TGTGCCAGCACGGGAGGACTCACAGATACGCAGTATTTT. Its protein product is CASTGGLTDTQYF.

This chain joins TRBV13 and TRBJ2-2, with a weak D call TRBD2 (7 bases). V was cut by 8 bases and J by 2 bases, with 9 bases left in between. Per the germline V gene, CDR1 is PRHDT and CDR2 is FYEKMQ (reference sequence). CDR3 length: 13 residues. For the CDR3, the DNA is TGTGCCAGCGGGGGGGCTAACACCGGGGAGCTGTTTTTT. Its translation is CASGGANTGELFF.

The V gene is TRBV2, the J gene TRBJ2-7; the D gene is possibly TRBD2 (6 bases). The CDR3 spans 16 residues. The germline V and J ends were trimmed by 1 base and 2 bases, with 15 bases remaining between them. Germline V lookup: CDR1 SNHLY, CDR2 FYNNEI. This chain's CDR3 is CASSEEAGWGPYEQYV. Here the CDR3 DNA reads TGTGCCAGCAGTGAAGAGGCGGGGTGGGGCCCCTACGAGCAGTACGTC.

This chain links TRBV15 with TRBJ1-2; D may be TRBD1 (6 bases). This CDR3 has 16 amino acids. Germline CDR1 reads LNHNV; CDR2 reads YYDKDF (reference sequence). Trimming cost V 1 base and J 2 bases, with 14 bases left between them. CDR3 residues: CATSRAGAGVNYGYTF. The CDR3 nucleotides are TGTGCCACCAGCAGAGCTGGGGCAGGGGTGAACTATGGCTACACCTTC.

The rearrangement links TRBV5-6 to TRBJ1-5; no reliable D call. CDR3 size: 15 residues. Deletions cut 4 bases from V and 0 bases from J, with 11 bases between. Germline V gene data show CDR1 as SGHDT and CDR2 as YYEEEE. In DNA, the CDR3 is TGTGCCAGCAGCGACGGACTTGGTAGCAATCAGCCCCAGCATTTT. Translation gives CASSDGLGSNQPQHF.

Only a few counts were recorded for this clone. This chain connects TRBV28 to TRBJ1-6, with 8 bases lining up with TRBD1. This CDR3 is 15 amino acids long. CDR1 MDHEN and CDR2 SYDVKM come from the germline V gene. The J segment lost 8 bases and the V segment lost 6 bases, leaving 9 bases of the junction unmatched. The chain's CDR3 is CASSLWTGSYSPLHF. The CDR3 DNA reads TGTGCCAGCAGCCTTTGGACAGGGAGCTATTCACCCCTCCACTTT. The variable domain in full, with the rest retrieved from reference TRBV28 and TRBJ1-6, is DVKVTQSSRYLVKRTGEKVFLECVQDMDHENMFWYRQDPGLGLRLIYFSYDVKMKEKGDIPEGYSVSREKKERFSLILESASTNQTSMYLCASSLWTGSYSPLHFGNGTRLTVT.

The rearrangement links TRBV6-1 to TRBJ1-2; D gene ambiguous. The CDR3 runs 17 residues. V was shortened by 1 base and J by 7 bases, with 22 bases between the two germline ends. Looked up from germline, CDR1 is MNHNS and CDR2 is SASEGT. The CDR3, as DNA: TGTGCCAGCAGTGAAGGCCGTCACGGCTTCAGGCCCTCTGGCTACACCTTC. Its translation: CASSEGRHGFRPSGYTF.

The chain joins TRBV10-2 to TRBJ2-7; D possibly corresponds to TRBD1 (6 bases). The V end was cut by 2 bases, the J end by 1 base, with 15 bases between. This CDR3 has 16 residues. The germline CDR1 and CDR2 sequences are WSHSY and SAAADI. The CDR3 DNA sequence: TGCGCCAGCAGTGAGGAGGACAGCTCTGGGTCCTACGAGCAGTACGTC. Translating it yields CASSEEDSSGSYEQYV.

The CDR3 protein is CASRGGGNTIYF. Written as DNA, the CDR3 is TGTGCCAGCAGAGGGGGTGGAAACACCATATATTTT. The chain couples TRBV2 to TRBJ1-3; weak D call: TRBD1 (6 bases). From germline, CDR1 is SNHLY and CDR2 FYNNEI. The CDR3 loop spans 12 amino acids. The germline V and J ends were trimmed by 6 bases and 3 bases, with 6 bases remaining between them.

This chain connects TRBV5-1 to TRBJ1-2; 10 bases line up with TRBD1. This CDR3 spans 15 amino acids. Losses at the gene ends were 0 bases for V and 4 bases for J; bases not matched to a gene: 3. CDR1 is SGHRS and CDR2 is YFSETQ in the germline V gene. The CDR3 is CASSLAGTGAYGYTF. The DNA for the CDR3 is TGCGCCAGCAGCTTGGCCGGGACAGGGGCCTATGGCTACACCTTC.